These 11 T cell receptor beta chains originate from one sample sequenced in a study of T-cell memory formation after mild COVID-19. In TCRdb, the 5' RACE reads were re-called with MiXCR into one record per CDR3 protein. The repertoire holds about 200,000 distinct CDR3 sequences, with 9.5% to 10% as singletons. Material for sequencing was PBMCs or a T cell subset sorted from them (not recorded which). The receptors originated from a man between 18 and 35 years old who had mild COVID-19 (a few samples of this study predate the infection). Cell type and time point are not known.

This clonotype was seen a handful of times. The J gene is TRBJ2-2, the V gene TRBV4-3, with 8 nucleotides matching TRBD1. There are 15 residues in the CDR3. V lost 4 bases to trimming and J lost 0 bases; unmatched junction nucleotides: 1. Germline V gene data show CDR1 as LGHNA and CDR2 as YSLEER. Here the CDR3 DNA reads TGCGCCAGCAGCCGACAGGGGCCGAACACCGGGGAGCTGTTTTTT. Protein sequence: CASSRQGPNTGELFF.

This clonotype was picked up many times. The chain links TRBV25-1 to TRBJ2-2; perhaps TRBD2 as D (5 bases). The CDR3 contains 14 residues. V was pared by 6 bases and J by 1 base, with 9 bases between. Germline assignment: CDR1 MGHDK and CDR2 SYGVNS. The CDR3 sequence is CASRESGNTGELFF. CDR3 DNA: TGTGCCAGCAGGGAGAGCGGGAACACCGGGGAGCTGTTTTTT.

This clonotype was seen a handful of times. This rearrangement joins TRBV6-5 to TRBJ2-7; D remains unclear. CDR3 length: 15 residues. Germline V gene sequence: CDR1 MNHEY, CDR2 SVGAGI. V was cut by 0 bases and J by 2 bases, with 11 bases left in between. DNA for the CDR3: TGTGCCAGCAGTTACTCTGGGTCCACCGCCTACGAGCAGTACTTC. Translating it yields CASSYSGSTAYEQYF.

This clonotype has at least ten counts. The chain recombines TRBV7-8 with TRBJ2-5; 7 bases fit TRBD1. V shed 5 bases and J 4 bases; nucleotides not matched to a gene: 7. The CDR3 spans 14 residues. From germline, CDR1 is SGHVS and CDR2 FQNEAQ. CDR3 amino acids: CASSDRTGRETQYF. The CDR3 nucleotides are TGTGCCAGCAGCGACCGGACAGGTAGAGAGACCCAGTACTTC.

The J gene is TRBJ1-1, the V gene TRBV2; D gene unclear. The CDR3 is made up of 12 amino acids. In germline, CDR1 is SNHLY, CDR2 FYNNEI. V gave up 6 bases and J gave up 5 bases, with 10 bases separating them. The CDR3 loop reads CASSPAGTEAFF. The CDR3 bases are TGTGCCAGCAGCCCCGCAGGAACTGAAGCTTTCTTT.

This clonotype was observed at least ten times. J is TRBJ1-1 and V is TRBV5-1, with no clear D. Trimming left V 5 bases short and J 1 base short, with 9 bases between. The germline V gene encodes CDR1 SGHRS and CDR2 YFSETQ. CDR3 size: 13 residues. CDR3 sequence: CASRFDGNTEAFF. The CDR3 region has the DNA TGCGCCAGCAGATTCGATGGGAACACTGAAGCTTTCTTT.

This clonotype appeared many times. CDR3 amino acids: CATSAGQGRSNEQFF. DNA of the CDR3: TGTGCCACCAGTGCCGGACAGGGGAGGTCGAATGAGCAGTTCTTC. V gene TRBV24-1 combines with J gene TRBJ2-1, with 9 bases matching TRBD1. J gave up 7 bases and V 5 bases, and 8 bases lay outside the gene matches. CDR1 KGHDR and CDR2 SFDVKD come from the germline V gene. The CDR3 extends over 15 amino acids.

The chain uses TRBV7-8 and TRBJ2-7; D gene uncertain. This CDR3 spans 13 amino acids. The germline gives CDR1 SGHVS, CDR2 FQNEAQ. V lost 1 base and J lost 0, with 4 bases in between. CDR3 coding DNA: TGTGCCAGCAGCTTAGAGAGCTCCTACGAGCAGTACTTC. This codes for CASSLESSYEQYF.

This clonotype was detected ten times or more. J is TRBJ1-2 and V is TRBV20-1; D may be TRBD1 (5 bases). CDR1 DFQATT and CDR2 SNEGSKA come from the germline V gene (reference sequence). Deletions cut 0 bases from V and 6 bases from J, with 11 bases between. There are 13 residues in the CDR3. The CDR3 DNA sequence: TGCAGTGCTAGAGATAATCAGGGCAATGGCTACACCTTC. Translating gives CSARDNQGNGYTF.

The chain combines TRBV15 with TRBJ1-4; D ambiguous. Germline-derived CDR1 and CDR2 are LNHNV and YYDKDF (reference sequence). V was shortened by 1 base and J by 4 bases, with 10 bases between the two germline ends. This CDR3 is 15 amino acids long. The CDR3: CATSRVQAINEKLFF. For the CDR3, the DNA is TGTGCCACCAGCAGAGTCCAGGCGATTAATGAAAAACTGTTTTTT.

This clonotype was detected only a few times. The chain joins TRBV12-3 or TRBV12-4 to TRBJ2-7, with D perhaps TRBD1 (6 bases). The CDR3 runs 12 residues. V lost 4 bases, J lost 3 bases, and 7 bases lay in between. The CDR3 loop is CASSWDIYEQYF. CDR3 in DNA: TGTGCCAGCAGTTGGGACATCTACGAGCAGTACTTC.